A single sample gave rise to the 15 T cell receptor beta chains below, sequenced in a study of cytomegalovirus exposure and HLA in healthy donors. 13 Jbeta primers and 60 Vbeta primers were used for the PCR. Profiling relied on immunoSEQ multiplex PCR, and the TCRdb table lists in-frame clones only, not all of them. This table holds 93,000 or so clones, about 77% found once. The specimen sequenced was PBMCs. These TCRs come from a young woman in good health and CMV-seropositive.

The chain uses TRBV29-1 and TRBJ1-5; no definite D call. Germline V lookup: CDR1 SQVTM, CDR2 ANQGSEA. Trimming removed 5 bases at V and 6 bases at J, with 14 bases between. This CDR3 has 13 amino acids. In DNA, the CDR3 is TGCAGCGTTACGCCACTTTTGATTCAGCCCCAGCATTTT. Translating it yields CSVTPLLIQPQHF.

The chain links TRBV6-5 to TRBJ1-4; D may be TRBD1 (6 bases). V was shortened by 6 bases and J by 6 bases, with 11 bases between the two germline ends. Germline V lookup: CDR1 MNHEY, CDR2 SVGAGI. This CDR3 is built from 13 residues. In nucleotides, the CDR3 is TGTGCCAGCAGAGAGGGGGAGTATGAAAAACTGTTTTTT. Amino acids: CASREGEYEKLFF.

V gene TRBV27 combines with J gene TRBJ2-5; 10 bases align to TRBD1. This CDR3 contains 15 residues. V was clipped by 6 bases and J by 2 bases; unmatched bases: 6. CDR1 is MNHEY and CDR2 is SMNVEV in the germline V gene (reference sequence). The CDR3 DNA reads TGTGCCAGCAGGGGACAGGGGTCGGCGCAAGAGACCCAGTACTTC. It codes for CASRGQGSAQETQYF.

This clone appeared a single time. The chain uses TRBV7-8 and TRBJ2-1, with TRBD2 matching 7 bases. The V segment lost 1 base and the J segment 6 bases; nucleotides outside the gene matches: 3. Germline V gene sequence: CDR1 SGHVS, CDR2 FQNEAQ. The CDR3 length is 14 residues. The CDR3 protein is CASSLVLAANEQFF. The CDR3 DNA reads TGTGCCAGCAGCTTAGTCCTAGCGGCCAATGAGCAGTTCTTC.

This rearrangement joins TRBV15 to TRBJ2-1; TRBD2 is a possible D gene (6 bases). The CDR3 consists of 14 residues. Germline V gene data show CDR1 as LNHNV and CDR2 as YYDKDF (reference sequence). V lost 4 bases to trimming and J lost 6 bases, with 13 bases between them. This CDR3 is CATSTRDSPNEQFF. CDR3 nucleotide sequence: TGTGCCACCAGCACTAGGGACTCCCCCAATGAGCAGTTCTTC.

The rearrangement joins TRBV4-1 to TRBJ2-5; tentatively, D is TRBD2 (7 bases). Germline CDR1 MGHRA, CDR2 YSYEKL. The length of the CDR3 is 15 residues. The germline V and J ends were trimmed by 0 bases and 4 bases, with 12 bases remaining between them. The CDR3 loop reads CASSQEGGAGETQYF. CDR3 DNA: TGCGCCAGCAGCCAAGAAGGGGGGGCTGGAGAGACCCAGTACTTC.

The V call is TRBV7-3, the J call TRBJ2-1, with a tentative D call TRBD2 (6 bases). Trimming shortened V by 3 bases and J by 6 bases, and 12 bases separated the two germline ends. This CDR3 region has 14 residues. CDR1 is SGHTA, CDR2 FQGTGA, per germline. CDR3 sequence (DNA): TGTGCCAGCAGCTTTGGGGCGGGGACCAATGAGCAGTTCTTC. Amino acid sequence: CASSFGAGTNEQFF.

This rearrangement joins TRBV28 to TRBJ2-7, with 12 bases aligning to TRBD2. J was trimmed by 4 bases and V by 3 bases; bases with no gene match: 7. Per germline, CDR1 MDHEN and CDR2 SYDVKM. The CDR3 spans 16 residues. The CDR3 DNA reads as TGTGCCAGCAGTTTCCCCCGGACTAGCGGGGCTTACGAGCAGTACTTC. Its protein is CASSFPRTSGAYEQYF.

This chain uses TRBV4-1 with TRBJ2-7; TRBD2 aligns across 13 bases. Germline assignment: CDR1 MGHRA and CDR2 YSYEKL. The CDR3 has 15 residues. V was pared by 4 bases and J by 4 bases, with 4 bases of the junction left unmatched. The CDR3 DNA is TGCGCCAGCAGCCGCCTGGGACTAGCGGGGTACGAGCAGTACTTC. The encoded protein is CASSRLGLAGYEQYF.

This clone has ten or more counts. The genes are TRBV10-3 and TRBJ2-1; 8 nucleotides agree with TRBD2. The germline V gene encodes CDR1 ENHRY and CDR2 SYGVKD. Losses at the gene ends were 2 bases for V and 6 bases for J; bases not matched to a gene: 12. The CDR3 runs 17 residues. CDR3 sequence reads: CAISERRGSGALNEQFF. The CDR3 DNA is TGTGCCATCAGTGAGCGGAGGGGTAGCGGGGCCCTCAATGAGCAGTTCTTC.

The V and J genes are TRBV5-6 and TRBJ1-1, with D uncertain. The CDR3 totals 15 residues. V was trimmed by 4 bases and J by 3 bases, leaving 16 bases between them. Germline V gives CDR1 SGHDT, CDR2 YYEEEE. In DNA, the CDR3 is TGTGCCAGCAGCGATACCGGACGCGGGTACACTGAAGCTTTCTTT. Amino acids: CASSDTGRGYTEAFF.

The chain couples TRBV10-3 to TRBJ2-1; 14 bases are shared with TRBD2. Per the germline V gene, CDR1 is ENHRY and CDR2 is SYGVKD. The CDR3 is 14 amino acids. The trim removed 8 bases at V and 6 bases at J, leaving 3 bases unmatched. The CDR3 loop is CAIGGLAGVNEQFF. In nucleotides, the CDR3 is TGTGCCATCGGGGGACTAGCGGGAGTCAATGAGCAGTTCTTC.

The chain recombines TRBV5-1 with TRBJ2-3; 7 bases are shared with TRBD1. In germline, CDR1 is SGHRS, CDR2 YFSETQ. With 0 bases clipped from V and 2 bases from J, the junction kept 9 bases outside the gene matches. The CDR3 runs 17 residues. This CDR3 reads CASSLETGPLITDTQYF. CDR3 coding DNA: TGCGCCAGCAGCTTGGAGACAGGGCCACTAATCACAGATACGCAGTATTTT.

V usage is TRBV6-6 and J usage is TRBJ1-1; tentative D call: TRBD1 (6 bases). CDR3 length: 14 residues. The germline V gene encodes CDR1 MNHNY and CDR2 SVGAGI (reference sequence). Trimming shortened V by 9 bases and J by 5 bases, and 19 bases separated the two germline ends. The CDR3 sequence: CASDYGGARTEAFF. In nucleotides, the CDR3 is TGTGCCAGTGACTATGGGGGGGCGCGAACTGAAGCTTTCTTT.

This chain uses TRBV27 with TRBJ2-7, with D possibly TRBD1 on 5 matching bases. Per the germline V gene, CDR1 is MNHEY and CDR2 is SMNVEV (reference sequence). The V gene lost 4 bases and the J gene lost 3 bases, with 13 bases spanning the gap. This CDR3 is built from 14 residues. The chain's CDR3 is CASSSRQHLYEQYF. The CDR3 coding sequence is TGTGCCAGCAGTTCCCGACAGCACCTCTACGAGCAGTACTTC.